This TCR beta chain was recorded in a study of T cells after yellow fever vaccination. Study summary: For low cell numbers, libraries were made with SMART-Seq v4 Ultra Low Input. Study-wide findings and caveats: Contaminants from the bulk population, in the form of abundant clonotypes, could be found in FACS-sorted repertoires.

TCRdb reprocessed the 5' RACE reads via MiXCR and lists one record per CDR3 protein. In the table there are around 340,000 distinct CDR3 sequences, roughly an eighth of which are singletons. From germline, CDR1 is GTSNPN and CDR2 SVGIG (reference sequence). The CDR3 extends over 12 amino acids. V lost 4 bases and J lost 5, with 8 bases in between. The sample holds a few counts of this clonotype. The antigen is unknown. The receptor was isolated from a man aged 18-30 years who received the YFV17D yellow fever vaccine. Here the sequenced sample was CD4+ T cells sorted from PBMCs, taken 15 days after the yellow fever booster vaccination. The chain recombines TRBV30 with TRBJ1-4; D gene ambiguous. The CDR3 DNA reads as TGTGCCTGGAAGCGGGCAAATGAAAAACTGTTTTTT. This codes for CAWKRANEKLFF.